This T cell receptor (beta chain) is drawn from a study of blood T cell repertoires in COVID-19. At the level of the study: The samples span acute and convalescent COVID-19 from the United States, Italy and Spain.

Ages ranged from about 18 to 89 years, with residence in about 24 US areas. Assignment of participants to cohorts was predicated upon participant-reported clinical history. Here immunoSEQ multiplex PCR was the method, and the copy in TCRdb shows in-frame clones only, minus some. The profile shows 150,000 to 200,000 clones, 82% of them singletons. The germline V gene has CDR1 MNHEY and CDR2 SVGAGI. This CDR3 spans 14 amino acids. Trimming cost V 4 bases and J 3 bases, with 10 bases left between them. The TCR comes from a man aged 60-69 years who had recovered from COVID-19. The sample comprised PBMCs or T cells enriched from blood (not recorded which). The rearrangement links TRBV6-5 to TRBJ2-1; D possibly corresponds to TRBD2 (6 bases). CDR3 in DNA: TGTGCCAGCAGTTTCGCCGGGGGCTACAATGAGCAGTTCTTC. This encodes CASSFAGGYNEQFF.